This record concerns one T cell receptor (beta chain) sequence. This sample was included in a study of T cell changes during pregnancy in multiple sclerosis. This CDR3 has 14 residues. Germline V CDR1 and CDR2: LNHDA, SQIVND (reference sequence). The trim removed 6 bases at V and 5 bases at J, leaving 3 bases unmatched. Assay used: immunoSEQ multiplex PCR; TCRdb lists only in-frame clones, some missing. The sample holds 50,000 to 60,000 clones, about nine tenths seen once. The clonotype comes from a female donor with multiple sclerosis, enrolled in a pregnancy study. The source was CD4+ T cells from peripheral blood mononuclear cells, collected in the third trimester of pregnancy. This chain connects TRBV19 to TRBJ1-6; 8 nucleotides line up with TRBD1. For the CDR3, the DNA is TGTGCCAGTAGGGACAGGGTGGATAATTCACCCCTCCACTTT. Its translation: CASRDRVDNSPLHF.